Below, one TCR beta chain is given with its context. Its antigen remains unidentified. Different DNA sequences within this sample yield the same CDR3. V trimming: 4 bases; J trimming: 2 bases; junction bases outside the gene matches: 2. The CDR3 sequence is 15 residues long. Looked up from germline, CDR1 is PRHDT and CDR2 is FYEKMQ (reference sequence). The data were obtained in a study of cytomegalovirus exposure and HLA in healthy donors. The study's findings and limits: Donors belonging to an Asian-associated ancestry cluster reportedly showed fewer N-insertions in productive TCRs than the approximately 640-donor mean, according to what a later analysis found. In a later analysis, specific HLA alleles were associated with 16,000 or so TCR beta sequences at a 0.05 false discovery rate.

Healthy donors of bone marrow made up the group. A multiplex PCR was run with 60 Vbeta primers and 13 Jbeta primers. Here immunoSEQ multiplex PCR was the method, and the copy in TCRdb shows in-frame clones only, minus some. The sample lists roughly 200,000 clones, roughly 9.5% occurring once. The sequence derives from a woman in her 30s in good health and CMV-seropositive. The sample was PBMCs. The chain is built from TRBV13 and TRBJ2-7; 13 positions match TRBD2. CDR3 in amino acids: CASSSGLAGPYEQYF. CDR3 sequence (DNA): TGTGCCAGCAGCTCGGGACTAGCGGGACCCTACGAGCAGTACTTC.